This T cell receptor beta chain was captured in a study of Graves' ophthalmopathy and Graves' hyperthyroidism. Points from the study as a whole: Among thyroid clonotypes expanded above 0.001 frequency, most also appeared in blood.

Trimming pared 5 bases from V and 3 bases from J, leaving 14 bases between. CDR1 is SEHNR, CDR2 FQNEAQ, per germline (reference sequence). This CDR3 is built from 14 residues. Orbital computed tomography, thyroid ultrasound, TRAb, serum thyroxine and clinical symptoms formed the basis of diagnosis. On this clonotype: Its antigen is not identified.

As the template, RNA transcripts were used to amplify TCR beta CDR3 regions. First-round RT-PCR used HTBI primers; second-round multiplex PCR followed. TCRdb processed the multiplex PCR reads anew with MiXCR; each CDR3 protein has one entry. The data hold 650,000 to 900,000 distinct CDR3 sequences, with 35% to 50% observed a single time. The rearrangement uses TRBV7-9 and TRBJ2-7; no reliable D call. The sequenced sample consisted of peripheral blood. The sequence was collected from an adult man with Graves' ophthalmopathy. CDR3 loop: CASSLVGPLYEQYF. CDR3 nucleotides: TGTGCCAGCAGCCTGGTCGGGCCTCTCTACGAGCAGTACTTC.